This TCR beta chain was sequenced in a study of shared clonotypes between healthy human individuals. The CDR3 has 15 amino acids. V was pared by 4 bases and J by 4 bases, with 9 bases of the junction left unmatched. Germline CDR1 SGHNT, CDR2 YYREEE (reference sequence). The donors, healthy adults who were HIV-negative, had experienced no recent acute infections or vaccinations. Unsorted samples, those not sorted, used roughly 100 million PBMCs for genomic DNA. Findings of the study overall: Tissues were not sampled, only blood, and their repertoires likely differ.

Clones were sequenced by immunoSEQ multiplex PCR, and TCRdb holds only the in-frame ones, with some missing. There are 520,000 or so clones in the sample; 79% occur only once, and 10% to 15% lies in the top ten. About this clone: Antigen: not known.

The sequence came from a woman aged 40 to 50 in good health. Some clones in this sample may be carry-over from other donors' samples. This sequence joins TRBV5-4 and TRBJ2-7, with 9 nucleotides matching TRBD2. The sequenced sample was PBMCs. CDR3 in DNA: TGTGCCAGCAGCCGAGGGGTTAGCGGGAGTTACGAGCAGTACTTC. Translated: CASSRGVSGSYEQYF.